The TCR beta chain under discussion was sequenced for a study of PD-1 blockade in classical Hodgkin lymphoma. Regarding the study as a whole: Newly diagnosed patients reportedly trailed healthy donors in baseline TCR diversity. Complete responders had baseline diversity similar to newly diagnosed patients.

The table came from immunoSEQ multiplex PCR; TCRdb's copy has only in-frame clones and leaves some out. The repertoire includes approximately 100,000 clones, around 89% of them detected once, and around 7% sits in the top ten. About this clone itself: Antigen unknown.

V was pared by 5 bases and J by 3 bases, with 8 bases between. Germline-derived CDR1 and CDR2 are SGHNT and YENEEA. CDR3 size: 12 residues. Relapse after autologous stem cell transplantation occurred in every patient, and brentuximab vedotin exposure varied. This chain connects TRBV11-3 to TRBJ2-7; D is unresolved. This sequence originates from a human donor with classical Hodgkin lymphoma. The material sequenced was peripheral blood mononuclear cells (PBMCs), taken before the second cycle of nivolumab. The CDR3 region is CASSNRDYEQYF. CDR3 bases: TGTGCCAGCAGCAATAGAGACTACGAGCAGTACTTC.